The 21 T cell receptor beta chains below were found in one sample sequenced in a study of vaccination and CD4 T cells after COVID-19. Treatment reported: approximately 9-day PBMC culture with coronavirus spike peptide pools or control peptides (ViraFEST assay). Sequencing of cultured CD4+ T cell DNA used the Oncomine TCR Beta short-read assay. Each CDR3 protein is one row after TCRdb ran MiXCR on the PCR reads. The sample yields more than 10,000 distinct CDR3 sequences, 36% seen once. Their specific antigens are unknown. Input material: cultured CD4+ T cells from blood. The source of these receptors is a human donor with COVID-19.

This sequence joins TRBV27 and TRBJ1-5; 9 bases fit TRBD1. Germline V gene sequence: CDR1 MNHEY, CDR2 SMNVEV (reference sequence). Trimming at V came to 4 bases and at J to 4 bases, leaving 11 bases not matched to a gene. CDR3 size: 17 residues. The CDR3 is CASSSWTGAGFNQPQHF. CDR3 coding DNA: TGTGCCAGCAGTTCCTGGACAGGGGCGGGATTTAATCAGCCCCAGCATTTT.

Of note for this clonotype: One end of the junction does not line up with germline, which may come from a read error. CDR3 bases: TGCAGTGCTAGTAAACAGGGGGCTATGAACACCGGGGAGCCGTTTTTT. Translation gives CSASKQGAMNTGEPFF. V is TRBV20-1 and J is TRBJ2-2; 9 nucleotides agree with TRBD1. CDR1 is DFQATT and CDR2 is SNEGSKA in the germline V gene (reference sequence). The CDR3 extends over 16 amino acids.

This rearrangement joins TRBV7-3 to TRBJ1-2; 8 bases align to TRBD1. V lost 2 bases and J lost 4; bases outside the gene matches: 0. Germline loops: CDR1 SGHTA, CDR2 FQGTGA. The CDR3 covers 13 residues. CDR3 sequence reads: CASSLGQGYGYTF. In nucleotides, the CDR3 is TGTGCCAGCAGCTTAGGACAGGGCTATGGCTACACCTTC.

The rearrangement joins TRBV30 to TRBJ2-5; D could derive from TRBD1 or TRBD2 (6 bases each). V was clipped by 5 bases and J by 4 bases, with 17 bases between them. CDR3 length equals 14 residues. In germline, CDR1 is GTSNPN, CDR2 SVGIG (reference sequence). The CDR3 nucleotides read TGTGCCTGGTGCCTGGGGGGCCGGGGAGAGACCCAGTACTTC. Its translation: CAWCLGGRGETQYF.

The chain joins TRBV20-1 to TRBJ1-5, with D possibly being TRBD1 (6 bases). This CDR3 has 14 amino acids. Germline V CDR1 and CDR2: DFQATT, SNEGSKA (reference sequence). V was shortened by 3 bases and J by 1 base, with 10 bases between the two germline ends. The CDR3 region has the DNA TGCAGTGCTAGCTCGGGGGCAAGCAATCAGCCCCAGCATTTT. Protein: CSASSGASNQPQHF.

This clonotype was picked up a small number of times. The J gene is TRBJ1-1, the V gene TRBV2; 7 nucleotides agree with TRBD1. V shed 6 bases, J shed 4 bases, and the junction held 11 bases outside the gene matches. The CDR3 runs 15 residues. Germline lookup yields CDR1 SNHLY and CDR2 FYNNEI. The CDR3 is CASSPDRTLGTEAFF. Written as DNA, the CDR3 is TGTGCCAGCAGCCCGGACAGGACTTTAGGCACTGAAGCTTTCTTT.

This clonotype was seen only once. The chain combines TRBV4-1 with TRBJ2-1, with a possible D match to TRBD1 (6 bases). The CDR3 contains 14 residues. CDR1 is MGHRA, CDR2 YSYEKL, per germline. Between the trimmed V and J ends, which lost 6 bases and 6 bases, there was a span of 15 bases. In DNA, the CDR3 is TGCGCCAGCAGACTTACTGACAGGACCAATGAGCAGTTCTTC. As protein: CASRLTDRTNEQFF.

The CDR3 DNA is TGTGCCAGCGCCGGGGCCTGGGGTTCTGGCTATGGCTACACCTTC. It yields the protein CASAGAWGSGYGYTF. J is TRBJ1-2 and V is TRBV25-1, with D perhaps TRBD1 (5 bases). V lost 8 bases and J 4 bases, leaving 20 bases between the germline ends. The CDR3 sequence is 15 residues long. Germline V gives CDR1 MGHDK, CDR2 SYGVNS.

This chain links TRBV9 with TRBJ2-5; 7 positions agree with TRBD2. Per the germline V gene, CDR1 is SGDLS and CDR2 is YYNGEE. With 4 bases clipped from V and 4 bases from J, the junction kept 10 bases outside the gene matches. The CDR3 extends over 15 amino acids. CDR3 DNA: TGTGCCAGCAGCCCCCGAGGAATAGCGGGAGAGACCCAGTACTTC. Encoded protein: CASSPRGIAGETQYF.

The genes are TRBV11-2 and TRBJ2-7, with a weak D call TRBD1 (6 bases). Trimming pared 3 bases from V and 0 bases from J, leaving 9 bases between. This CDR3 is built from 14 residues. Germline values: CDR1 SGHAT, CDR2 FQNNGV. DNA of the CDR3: TGTGCCAGCAGCTTCGACAGGTCCTCCTACGAGCAGTACTTC. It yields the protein CASSFDRSSYEQYF.

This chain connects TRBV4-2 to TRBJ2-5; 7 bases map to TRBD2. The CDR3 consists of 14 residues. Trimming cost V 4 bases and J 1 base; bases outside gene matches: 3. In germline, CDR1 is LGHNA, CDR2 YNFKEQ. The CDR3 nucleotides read TGTGCCAGCAGCCTAGCGGGCGCCCAAGAGACCCAGTACTTC. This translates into CASSLAGAQETQYF.

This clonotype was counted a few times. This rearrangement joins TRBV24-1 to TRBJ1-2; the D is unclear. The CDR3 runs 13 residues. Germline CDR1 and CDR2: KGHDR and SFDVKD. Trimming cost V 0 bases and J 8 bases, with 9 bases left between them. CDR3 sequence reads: CATSDLQQRGYTF. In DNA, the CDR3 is TGTGCCACCAGTGATTTGCAACAGCGAGGCTACACCTTC.

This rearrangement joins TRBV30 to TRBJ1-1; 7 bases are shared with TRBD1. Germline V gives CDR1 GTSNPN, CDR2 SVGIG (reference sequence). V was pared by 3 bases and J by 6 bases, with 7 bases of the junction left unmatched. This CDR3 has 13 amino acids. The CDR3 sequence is CAWRRQGISEAFF. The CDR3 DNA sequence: TGTGCCTGGAGGCGACAGGGTATATCTGAAGCTTTCTTT.

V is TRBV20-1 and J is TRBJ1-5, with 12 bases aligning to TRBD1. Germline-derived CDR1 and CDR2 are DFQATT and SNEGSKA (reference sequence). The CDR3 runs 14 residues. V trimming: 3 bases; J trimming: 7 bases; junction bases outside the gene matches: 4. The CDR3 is CSASKGTGGQPQHF. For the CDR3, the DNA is TGCAGTGCTAGTAAAGGGACAGGGGGCCAGCCCCAGCATTTT.

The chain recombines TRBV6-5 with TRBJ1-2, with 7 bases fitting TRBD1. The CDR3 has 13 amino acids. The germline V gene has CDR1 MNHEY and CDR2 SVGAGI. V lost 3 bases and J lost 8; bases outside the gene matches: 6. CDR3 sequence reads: CASSYRTGRGYTF. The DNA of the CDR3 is TGTGCCAGCAGTTATCGGACAGGAAGAGGCTACACCTTC.

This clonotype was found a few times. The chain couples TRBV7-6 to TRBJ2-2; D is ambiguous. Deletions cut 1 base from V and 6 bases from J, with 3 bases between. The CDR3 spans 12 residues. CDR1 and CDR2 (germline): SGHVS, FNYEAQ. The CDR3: CASSLVSGELFF. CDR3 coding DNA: TGTGCCAGCAGCTTAGTTTCCGGGGAGCTGTTTTTT.

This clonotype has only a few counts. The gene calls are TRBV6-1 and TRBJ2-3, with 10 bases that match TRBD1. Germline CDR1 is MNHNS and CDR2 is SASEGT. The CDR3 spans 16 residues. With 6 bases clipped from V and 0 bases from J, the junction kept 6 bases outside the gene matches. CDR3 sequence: CASSRGTGASTDTQYF. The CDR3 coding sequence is TGTGCCAGCAGCCGCGGGACAGGGGCTAGCACAGATACGCAGTATTTT.

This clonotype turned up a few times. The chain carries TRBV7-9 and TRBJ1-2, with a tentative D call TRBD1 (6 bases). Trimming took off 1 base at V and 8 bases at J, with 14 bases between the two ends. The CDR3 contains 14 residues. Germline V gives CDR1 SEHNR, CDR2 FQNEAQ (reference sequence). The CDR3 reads CASSLVWGAHGYTF. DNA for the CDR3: TGTGCCAGCAGCTTAGTATGGGGGGCACACGGCTACACCTTC.

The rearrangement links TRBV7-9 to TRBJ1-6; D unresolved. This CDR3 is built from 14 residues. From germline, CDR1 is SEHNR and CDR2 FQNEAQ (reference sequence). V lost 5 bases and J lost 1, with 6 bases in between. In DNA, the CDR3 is TGTGCCAGCAGCCCCCGGTCCTATAATTCACCCCTCCACTTT. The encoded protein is CASSPRSYNSPLHF. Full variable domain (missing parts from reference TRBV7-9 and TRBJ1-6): DTGVSQNPRHKITKRGQNVTFRCDPISEHNRLYWYRQTLGQGPEFLTYFQNEAQLEKSRLLSDRFSAERPKGSFSTLEIQRTEQGDSAMYLCASSPRSYNSPLHFGNGTRLTVT.

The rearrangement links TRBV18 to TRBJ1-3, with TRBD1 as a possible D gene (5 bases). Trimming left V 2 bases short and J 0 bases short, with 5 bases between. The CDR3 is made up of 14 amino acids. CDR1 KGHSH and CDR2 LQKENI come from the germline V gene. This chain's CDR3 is CASSPGGSGNTIYF. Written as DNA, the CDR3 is TGTGCCAGCTCACCAGGGGGCTCTGGAAACACCATATATTTT.

CDR3 protein: CASSYGDFTDTQYF. The CDR3 DNA reads TGTGCCAGCAGTTACGGGGACTTCACAGATACGCAGTATTTT. V gene TRBV6-2 or TRBV6-3 combines with J gene TRBJ2-3; the D gene is possibly TRBD2 (6 bases). V gave up 2 bases and J gave up 2 bases, with 8 bases separating them. The CDR3 runs 14 residues. Germline V lookup: CDR1 MNHEY, CDR2 SVGEGT.